Each of the 18 T cell receptor beta chains below was sequenced from the same sample in a study of cytomegalovirus exposure and HLA in healthy donors. The PCR ran on 60 Vbeta and 13 Jbeta primers. The table came from immunoSEQ multiplex PCR; TCRdb's copy has only in-frame clones and leaves some out. The sample has around 140,000 clones, approximately 10% seen once. Input material: PBMCs. The origin of the receptors is a woman between 35 and 50 years old in good health and CMV-seropositive.

The genes are TRBV7-9 and TRBJ1-2; a possible D gene is TRBD1 (5 bases). The CDR3 is 15 amino acids. Per the germline V gene, CDR1 is SEHNR and CDR2 is FQNEAQ (reference sequence). Trimming pared 1 base from V and 4 bases from J, leaving 13 bases between. The DNA for the CDR3 is TGTGCCAGCAGCTTAGAAGGGGTTGGTGGCTATGGCTACACCTTC. Encoded protein: CASSLEGVGGYGYTF.

The V and J genes are TRBV15 and TRBJ1-4, with a tentative D call TRBD1 (6 bases). CDR1 is LNHNV and CDR2 is YYDKDF in the germline V gene (reference sequence). CDR3 size: 14 residues. V gave up 0 bases and J gave up 6 bases, with 8 bases separating them. DNA for the CDR3: TGTGCCACCAGCAGAGAACAGGGCTATGAAAAACTGTTTTTT. It encodes CATSREQGYEKLFF.

This clone was counted a few times. The rearrangement uses TRBV10-3 and TRBJ2-3; maybe TRBD1 (6 bases). The length of the CDR3 is 16 residues. Trimming took off 0 bases at V and 3 bases at J, with 13 bases between the two ends. Germline CDR1 ENHRY, CDR2 SYGVKD. DNA of the CDR3: TGTGCCATCAGTGAGTCGGGGAACAGGGTGACAGATACGCAGTATTTT. This encodes CAISESGNRVTDTQYF.

CDR3 sequence: CASSPISRMDYGYTF. Here the CDR3 DNA reads TGCGCCAGCAGCCCCATCTCCAGGATGGACTATGGCTACACCTTC. This chain connects TRBV4-1 to TRBJ1-2, with D uncertain. The V gene's germline CDR1 is MGHRA and CDR2 YSYEKL. The CDR3 is made up of 15 amino acids. Trimming pared 4 bases from V and 3 bases from J, leaving 15 bases between.

In its sample, this clone was seen a few times. The chain employs TRBV12-5 and TRBJ2-5, with D possibly matching TRBD1 (6 bases). The CDR3 has 13 residues. CDR1 LGHNT and CDR2 FRNRAP come from the germline V gene. Trimming left V 4 bases short and J 3 bases short, with 9 bases between. Here the CDR3 reads CASGSSGEETQYF. Written as DNA, the CDR3 is TGTGCTAGTGGTTCGTCAGGGGAAGAGACCCAGTACTTC. Using reference TRBV12-5 and TRBJ2-5 for the parts outside the CDR3, the full variable domain is DARVTQTPRHKVTEMGQEVTMRCQPILGHNTVFWYRQTMMQGLELLAYFRNRAPLDDSGMPKDRFSAEMPDATLATLKIQPSEPRDSAVYFCASGSSGEETQYFGPGTRLLVL.

This clone was counted only a few times. The gene calls are TRBV7-6 and TRBJ1-6, with 8 bases lining up with TRBD1. V shed 2 bases and J 6 bases; nucleotides not matched to a gene: 12. This CDR3 spans 18 amino acids. CDR1 is SGHVS and CDR2 is FNYEAQ in the germline V gene. The CDR3 is CASSLIAPGTGVNSPLHF. For the CDR3, the DNA is TGTGCCAGCAGCTTAATAGCCCCCGGGACAGGAGTTAATTCACCCCTCCACTTT.

The genes are TRBV19 and TRBJ2-7; D might be TRBD2 (6 bases). Trimming took off 6 bases at V and 0 bases at J, with 12 bases between the two ends. The V gene's germline CDR1 is LNHDA and CDR2 SQIVND (reference sequence). The CDR3 loop spans 14 amino acids. In DNA form, the CDR3 reads TGTGCCAGTAGAAGGGACTCCCGCTCCTACGAGCAGTACTTC. Its translation is CASRRDSRSYEQYF.

This chain uses TRBV11-2 with TRBJ2-3; perhaps TRBD2 as D (6 bases). V lost 2 bases, J lost 0 bases, and 18 bases lay in between. The CDR3 covers 18 residues. Germline CDR1 and CDR2: SGHAT and FQNNGV. The CDR3 here is CASSLSLAYSTSTDTQYF. The DNA of the CDR3 is TGTGCCAGCAGCTTAAGTCTAGCGTATTCCACTAGCACAGATACGCAGTATTTT.

A few counts support this clone. The chain couples TRBV2 to TRBJ2-7, with TRBD1 identical over 9 bases. The CDR3 extends over 15 amino acids. Germline CDR1 SNHLY, CDR2 FYNNEI. V shed 7 bases, J shed 3 bases, and the junction held 10 bases outside the gene matches. Here the CDR3 DNA reads TGTGCCAGCACCCCCGACAGGGGGAGGCTCTACGAGCAGTACTTC. Residues: CASTPDRGRLYEQYF.

This chain connects TRBV6-5 to TRBJ1-4, with 7 positions matching TRBD1. This CDR3 region has 15 residues. Germline loops: CDR1 MNHEY, CDR2 SVGAGI. V shed 7 bases and J 5 bases; nucleotides not matched to a gene: 10. CDR3 nucleotides: TGTGCCAGCATCATTACAGGGGCCCCGAATGAAAAACTGTTTTTT. This gives the protein CASIITGAPNEKLFF.

This clone has a handful of counts. J is TRBJ2-3 and V is TRBV7-2; tentative D call: TRBD1 (6 bases). The CDR3 is 13 residues long. Trimming left V 5 bases short and J 4 bases short, with 10 bases between. Germline V gives CDR1 SGHTA, CDR2 FQGNSA. CDR3 in DNA: TGTGCCAGCAGCCGTAACAGGGCAGATACGCAGTATTTT. Translated, it gives CASSRNRADTQYF.

The chain is built from TRBV11-3 and TRBJ2-7, with D maybe TRBD1 (5 bases). The ends were cut back, 2 bases at V and 7 bases at J, with 15 bases in the middle. The CDR3 spans 14 residues. Germline lookup yields CDR1 SGHNT and CDR2 YENEEA. The CDR3 coding sequence is TGTGCCAGCAGCTTAACAGGACGTGCAGGAGAGCAGTACTTC. The encoded protein is CASSLTGRAGEQYF.

This chain joins TRBV20-1 and TRBJ2-7; possibly TRBD2 for D (6 bases). Germline-derived CDR1 and CDR2 are DFQATT and SNEGSKA (reference sequence). The CDR3 loop spans 11 amino acids. Trimming stripped 1 base from V and 6 bases from J, with 7 bases between. In nucleotides, the CDR3 is TGCAGTGCTAGAGGCGGGGTCGAGCAGTACTTC. Residues: CSARGGVEQYF.

The V gene is TRBV27, the J gene TRBJ2-4, with D hard to call. Trimming pared 4 bases from V and 15 bases from J, leaving 19 bases between. This CDR3 comprises 13 residues. Germline CDR1 and CDR2: MNHEY and SMNVEV (reference sequence). The CDR3 reads CASSSSQAPLRYF. The CDR3 DNA reads TGTGCCAGCAGTTCGTCGCAGGCCCCCCTTCGGTACTTC.

V is TRBV5-1 and J is TRBJ2-3, with TRBD2 matching 7 bases. There are 16 residues in the CDR3. With 6 bases clipped from V and 0 bases from J, the junction kept 10 bases outside the gene matches. Germline assignment: CDR1 SGHRS and CDR2 YFSETQ. CDR3 protein: CASTYGGAGSTDTQYF. CDR3 DNA sequence: TGCGCCAGCACCTACGGAGGAGCGGGGAGCACAGATACGCAGTATTTT.

This clone turned up a few times. Written as DNA, the CDR3 is TGTGCCAGCAGCCCCGGGACAGGGTGGGCCCTTTACGAGCAGTACTTC. Encoded protein: CASSPGTGWALYEQYF. V is TRBV11-2 and J is TRBJ2-7, with 9 bases aligning to TRBD1. J gave up 4 bases and V 5 bases, and 12 bases lay outside the gene matches. The germline CDR1 and CDR2 sequences are SGHAT and FQNNGV. This CDR3 has 16 residues.

This chain connects TRBV2 to TRBJ2-3; possible D gene TRBD1, 5 bases. The CDR3 length is 14 residues. V lost 6 bases and J lost 5, with 15 bases in between. Looked up from germline, CDR1 is SNHLY and CDR2 is FYNNEI. CDR3 DNA sequence: TGTGCCAGCAGCGTGGGCAGGGCTGAAGATACGCAGTATTTT. Translated, it gives CASSVGRAEDTQYF.

This clone was recorded a few times. V usage is TRBV7-2 and J usage is TRBJ2-3; D gene uncertain. This CDR3 comprises 14 residues. The V gene's germline CDR1 is SGHTA and CDR2 FQGNSA. V was cut by 2 bases and J by 1 base, with 7 bases left in between. The CDR3 DNA reads TGTGCCAGCAGCTTAATTGGAGGCACAGATACGCAGTATTTT. Amino acids: CASSLIGGTDTQYF.